This TCR beta chain was identified during a study of T-cell memory formation after mild COVID-19. The overall study: Largely donor-specific sequence clusters came from a couple of donors. The study, taken as a whole, reports: Of the contracting clones, CD4+ ones lay mainly in CM and EM, and CD8+ ones in EMRA. Pre-infection memory contained some responding clones, which suggested that cross-reactive memory had joined.

This clonotype was found once. Its antigen is unknown. Using constant-segment primers, 5'RACE produced TCR alpha and TCR beta cDNA libraries carrying sample barcodes and UMIs. MiXCR, applied by TCRdb to the 5' RACE reads, yields one record per CDR3 protein. Here the sample spans about 410,000 distinct CDR3 sequences, about a quarter being singletons. Trimming took 0 bases from V and 6 from J, leaving 17 bases between them. Germline V lookup: CDR1 MNHEY, CDR2 SVGAGI. This CDR3 contains 16 residues. The receptor's source is an adult woman who had mild COVID-19 (a few samples of this study predate the infection). Cell type and time point are not known. The chain joins TRBV6-5 to TRBJ1-1; perhaps TRBD1 as D (5 bases). The source material was PBMCs or a T cell subset sorted from them (not recorded which). CDR3 nucleotide sequence: TGTGCCAGCAGTTACTCGGGGGGGGTAGAAGGGCCTGAAGCTTTCTTT. Translating it yields CASSYSGGVEGPEAFF.